This T cell receptor beta chain was captured by sequencing in a study of vaccination and CD4 T cells after COVID-19. Whole-study context: Convalescent patients gave post-COVID blood a median approximately 100 days post-diagnosis, range 35 to 161. Control cultures received a CEFX pool, an HIV-1 Nef pool, or no peptide.

At the Johns Hopkins FTIC core, DNA taken from cultured CD4+ T cells was sequenced by way of the Oncomine TCR Beta short-read assay. TCRdb reprocessed the PCR reads via MiXCR and lists one record per CDR3 protein. The sample includes some 25,000 distinct CDR3 sequences, 35% to 50% of them seen just once. Regarding this clonotype: Its antigen is currently unknown.

Looked up from germline, CDR1 is MNHEY and CDR2 is SVGEGT. The junction had 4 bases not matched to a gene; V was cut back by 2 bases and J by 6 bases. The CDR3 has 15 residues. Stated treatment: roughly 10-day PBMC culture with coronavirus spike peptide pools or control peptides (ViraFEST assay). US Alpha, Beta and Delta variants postdated the positive PCR dates, which ran from March to December 2020. The chain recombines TRBV6-2 or TRBV6-3 with TRBJ1-5; TRBD1 aligns across 10 bases. What was sequenced was CD4+ T cells from blood, cultured in vitro. This receptor was identified in a human donor who had recovered from COVID-19. CDR3 bases: TGTGCCAGCAGTTACAGGGACAGGGGAAGTCAGCCCCAGCATTTT. The encoded protein is CASSYRDRGSQPQHF.